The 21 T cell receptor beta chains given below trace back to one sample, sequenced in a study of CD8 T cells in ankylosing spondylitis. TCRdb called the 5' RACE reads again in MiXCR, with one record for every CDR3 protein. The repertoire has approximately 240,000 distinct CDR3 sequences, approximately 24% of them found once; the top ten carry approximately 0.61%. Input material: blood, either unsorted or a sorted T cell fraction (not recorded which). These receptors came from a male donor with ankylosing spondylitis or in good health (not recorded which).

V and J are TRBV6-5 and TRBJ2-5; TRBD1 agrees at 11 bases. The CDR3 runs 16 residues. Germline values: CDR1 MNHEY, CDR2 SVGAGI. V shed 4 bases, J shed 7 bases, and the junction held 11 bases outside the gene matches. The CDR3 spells CASSSRGQGEFGTQYF. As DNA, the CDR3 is TGTGCCAGCAGTTCCCGGGGACAGGGGGAATTCGGGACCCAGTACTTC.

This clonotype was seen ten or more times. The CDR3 DNA follows: TGTGCCAGCAGTTCCGGGACATCCTACGAGCAGTACTTC. It is translated as CASSSGTSYEQYF. The chain uses TRBV12-3 or TRBV12-4 and TRBJ2-7, with a weak D call TRBD1 (6 bases). V gave up 4 bases and J gave up 1 base, with 8 bases separating them. There are 13 residues in the CDR3.

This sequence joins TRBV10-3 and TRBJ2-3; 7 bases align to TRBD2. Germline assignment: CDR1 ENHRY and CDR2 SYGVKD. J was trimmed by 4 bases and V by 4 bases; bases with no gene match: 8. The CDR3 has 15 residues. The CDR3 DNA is TGTGCCATCAGTGGCCGGACTAGTGGGTCAGATACGCAGTATTTT. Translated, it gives CAISGRTSGSDTQYF.

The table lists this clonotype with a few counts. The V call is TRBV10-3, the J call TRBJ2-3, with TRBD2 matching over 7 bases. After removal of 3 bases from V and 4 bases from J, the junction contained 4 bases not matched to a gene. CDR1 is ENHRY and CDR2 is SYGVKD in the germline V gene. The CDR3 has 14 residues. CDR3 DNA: TGTGCCATCAGTGACAGCGGGGCGGCAGATACGCAGTATTTT. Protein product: CAISDSGAADTQYF.

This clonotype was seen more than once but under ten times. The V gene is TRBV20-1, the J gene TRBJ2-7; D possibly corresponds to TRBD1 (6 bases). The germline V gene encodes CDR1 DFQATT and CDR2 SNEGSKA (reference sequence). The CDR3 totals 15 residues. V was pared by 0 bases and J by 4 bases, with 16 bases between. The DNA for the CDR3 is TGCAGTGCTAGAGATGGGGCCAGGGGCGTTTACGAGCAGTACTTC. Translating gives CSARDGARGVYEQYF.

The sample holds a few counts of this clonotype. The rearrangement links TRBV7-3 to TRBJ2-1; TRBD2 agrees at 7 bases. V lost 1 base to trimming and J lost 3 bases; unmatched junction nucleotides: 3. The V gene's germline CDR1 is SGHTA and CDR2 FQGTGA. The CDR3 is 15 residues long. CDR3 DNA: TGTGCCAGCAGCTTAAGAGCGGGGAGCTACAATGAGCAGTTCTTC. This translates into CASSLRAGSYNEQFF.

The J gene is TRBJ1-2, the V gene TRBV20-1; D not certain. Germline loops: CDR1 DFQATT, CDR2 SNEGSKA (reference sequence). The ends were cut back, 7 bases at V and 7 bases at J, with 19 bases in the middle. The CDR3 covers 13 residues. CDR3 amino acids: CSGPDWERSGYTF. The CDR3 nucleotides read TGCAGTGGCCCGGACTGGGAAAGAAGTGGCTACACCTTC.

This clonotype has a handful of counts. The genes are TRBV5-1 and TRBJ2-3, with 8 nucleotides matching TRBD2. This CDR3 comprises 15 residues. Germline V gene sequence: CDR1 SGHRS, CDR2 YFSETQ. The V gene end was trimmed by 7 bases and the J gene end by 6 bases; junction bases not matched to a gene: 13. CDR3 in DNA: TGCGCCAGCGTACCTGGACTAGCTACTCGCGATACGCAGTATTTT. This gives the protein CASVPGLATRDTQYF.

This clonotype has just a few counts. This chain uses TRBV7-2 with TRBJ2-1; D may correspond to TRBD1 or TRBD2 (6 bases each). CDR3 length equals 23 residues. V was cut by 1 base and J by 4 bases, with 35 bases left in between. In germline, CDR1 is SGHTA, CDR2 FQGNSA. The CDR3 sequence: CASSLGYWGADSGMGRGYNEQFF. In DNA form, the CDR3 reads TGTGCCAGCAGCTTAGGTTACTGGGGGGCGGACTCTGGGATGGGCCGGGGATACAATGAGCAGTTCTTC.

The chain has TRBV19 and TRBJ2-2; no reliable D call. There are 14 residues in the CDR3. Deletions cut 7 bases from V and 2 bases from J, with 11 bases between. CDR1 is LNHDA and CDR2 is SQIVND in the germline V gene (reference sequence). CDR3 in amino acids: CASTQVRNTGELFF. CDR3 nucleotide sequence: TGTGCCAGTACACAAGTAAGAAACACCGGGGAGCTGTTTTTT.

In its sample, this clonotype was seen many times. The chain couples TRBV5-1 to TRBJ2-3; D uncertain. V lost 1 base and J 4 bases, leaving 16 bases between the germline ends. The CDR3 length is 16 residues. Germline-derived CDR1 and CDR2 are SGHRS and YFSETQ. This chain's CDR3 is CASSLFQYRPADTQYF. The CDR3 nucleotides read TGCGCCAGCAGCTTGTTCCAGTACCGGCCCGCAGATACGCAGTATTTT.

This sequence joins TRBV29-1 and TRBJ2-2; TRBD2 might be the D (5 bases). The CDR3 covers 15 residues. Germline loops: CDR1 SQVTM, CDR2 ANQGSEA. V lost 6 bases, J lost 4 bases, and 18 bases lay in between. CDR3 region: CSVARSSGGTGELFF. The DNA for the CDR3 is TGCAGCGTCGCACGCTCCAGCGGAGGCACCGGGGAGCTGTTTTTT.

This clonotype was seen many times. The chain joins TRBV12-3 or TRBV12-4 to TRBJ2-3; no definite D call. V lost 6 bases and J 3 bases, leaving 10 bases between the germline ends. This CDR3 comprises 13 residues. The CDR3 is CASSPAVTDTQYF. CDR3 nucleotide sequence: TGTGCCAGCAGCCCCGCAGTGACAGATACGCAGTATTTT.

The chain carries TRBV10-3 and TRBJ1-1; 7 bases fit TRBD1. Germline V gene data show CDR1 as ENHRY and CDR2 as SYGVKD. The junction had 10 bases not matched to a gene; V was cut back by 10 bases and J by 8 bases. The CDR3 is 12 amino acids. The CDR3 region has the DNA TGTGCCACCAGGGACAGCCCTAGGGAAGCTTTCTTT. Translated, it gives CATRDSPREAFF.

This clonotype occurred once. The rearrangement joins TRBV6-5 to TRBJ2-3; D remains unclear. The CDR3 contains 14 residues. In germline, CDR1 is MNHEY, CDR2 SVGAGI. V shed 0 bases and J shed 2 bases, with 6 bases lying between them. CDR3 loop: CASSYSWDTDTQYF. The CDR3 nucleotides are TGTGCCAGCAGTTACTCATGGGACACAGATACGCAGTATTTT.

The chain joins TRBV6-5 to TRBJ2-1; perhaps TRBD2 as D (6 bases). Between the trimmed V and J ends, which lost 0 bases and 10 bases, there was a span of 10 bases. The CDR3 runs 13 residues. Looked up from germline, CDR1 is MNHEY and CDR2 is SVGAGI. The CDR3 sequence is CASSYSGGPEQFF. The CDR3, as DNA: TGTGCCAGCAGTTACTCGGGGGGACCCGAGCAGTTCTTC.

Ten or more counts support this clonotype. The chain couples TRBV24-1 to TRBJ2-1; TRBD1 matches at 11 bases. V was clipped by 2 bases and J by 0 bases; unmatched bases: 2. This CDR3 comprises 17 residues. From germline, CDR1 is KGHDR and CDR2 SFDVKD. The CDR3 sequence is CATSDWDRGFSYNEQFF. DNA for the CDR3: TGTGCCACCAGTGATTGGGACAGGGGGTTCTCCTACAATGAGCAGTTCTTC.

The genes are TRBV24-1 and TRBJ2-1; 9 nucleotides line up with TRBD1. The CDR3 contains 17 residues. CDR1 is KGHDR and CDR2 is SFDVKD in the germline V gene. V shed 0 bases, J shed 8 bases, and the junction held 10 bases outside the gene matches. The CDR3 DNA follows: TGTGCCACCAGTGATTTGCGACCCGGGACAGGGTGGGATGAGCAGTTCTTC. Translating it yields CATSDLRPGTGWDEQFF.

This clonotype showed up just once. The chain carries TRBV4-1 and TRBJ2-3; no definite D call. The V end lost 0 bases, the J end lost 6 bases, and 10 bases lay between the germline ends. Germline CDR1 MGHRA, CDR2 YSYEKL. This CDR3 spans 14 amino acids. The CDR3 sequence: CASSQDQGSDTQYF. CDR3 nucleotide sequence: TGCGCCAGCAGCCAAGATCAAGGGTCGGATACGCAGTATTTT.

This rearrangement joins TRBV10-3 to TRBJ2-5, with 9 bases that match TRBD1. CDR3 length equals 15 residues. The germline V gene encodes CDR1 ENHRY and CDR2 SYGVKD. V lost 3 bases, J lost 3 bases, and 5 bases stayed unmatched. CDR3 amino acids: CAISDTGGKEETQYF. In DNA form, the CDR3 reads TGTGCCATCAGTGATACAGGGGGCAAGGAAGAGACCCAGTACTTC.

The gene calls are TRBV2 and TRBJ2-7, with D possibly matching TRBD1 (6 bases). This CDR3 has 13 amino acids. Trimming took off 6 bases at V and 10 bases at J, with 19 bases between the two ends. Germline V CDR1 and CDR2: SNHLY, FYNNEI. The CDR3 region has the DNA TGTGCCAGCAGATCAAGAGGGGGAAGTGATCAGTACTTC. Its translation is CASRSRGGSDQYF.